This T cell receptor beta chain was captured by sequencing in a study of vaccination and CD4 T cells after COVID-19. The CDR3 covers 14 residues. Per germline, CDR1 DFQATT and CDR2 SNEGSKA (reference sequence). Germline trimming cut 2 bases from V and 5 bases from J; bases unmatched to any gene: 8. Using its own MiXCR run on the PCR reads, TCRdb lists one record per CDR3 protein. The sample contains more than 35,000 distinct CDR3 sequences, more than 30% of which appear only once. Time point meaning: late sampling 161 to 241 days after vaccination in three convalescent patients. This receptor was taken from a human donor who had recovered from COVID-19. Sample: CD4+ T cells from blood, taken about 7 months after SARS-CoV-2 vaccination. The rearrangement uses TRBV20-1 and TRBJ1-1, with 7 bases identical to TRBD1. This chain's CDR3 is CSARKTGVRTEAFF. For the CDR3, the DNA is TGCAGTGCTAGAAAAACAGGGGTACGGACTGAAGCTTTCTTT.